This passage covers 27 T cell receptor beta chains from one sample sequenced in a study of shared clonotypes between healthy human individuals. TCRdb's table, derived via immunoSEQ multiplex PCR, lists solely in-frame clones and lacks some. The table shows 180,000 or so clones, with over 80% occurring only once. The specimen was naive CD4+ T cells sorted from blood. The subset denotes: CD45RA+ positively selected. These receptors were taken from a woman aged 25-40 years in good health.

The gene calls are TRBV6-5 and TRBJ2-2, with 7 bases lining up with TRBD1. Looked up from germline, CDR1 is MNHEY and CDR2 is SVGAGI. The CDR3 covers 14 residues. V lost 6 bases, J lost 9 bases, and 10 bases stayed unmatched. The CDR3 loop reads CASSSGTADRELFF. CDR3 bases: TGTGCCAGCAGCTCCGGGACAGCCGACCGGGAGCTGTTTTTT.

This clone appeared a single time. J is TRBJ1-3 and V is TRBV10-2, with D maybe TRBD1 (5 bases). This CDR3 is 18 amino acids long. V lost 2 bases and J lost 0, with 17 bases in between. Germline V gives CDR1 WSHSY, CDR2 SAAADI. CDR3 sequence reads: CASSEAWAGSSSGNTIYF. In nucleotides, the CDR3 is TGCGCCAGCAGTGAGGCTTGGGCAGGGTCAAGCTCTGGAAACACCATATATTTT.

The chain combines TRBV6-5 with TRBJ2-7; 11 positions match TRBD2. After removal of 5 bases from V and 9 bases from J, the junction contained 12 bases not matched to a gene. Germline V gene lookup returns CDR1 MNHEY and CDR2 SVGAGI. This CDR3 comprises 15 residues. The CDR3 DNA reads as TGTGCCAGCAGTCCGAGGACTAGCGGGTCTCCCAGGCAGTACTTC. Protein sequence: CASSPRTSGSPRQYF.

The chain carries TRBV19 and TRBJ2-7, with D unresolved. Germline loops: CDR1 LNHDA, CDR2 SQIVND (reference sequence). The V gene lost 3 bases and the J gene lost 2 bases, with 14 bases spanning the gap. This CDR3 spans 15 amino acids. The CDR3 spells CASSISRNTAYEQYF. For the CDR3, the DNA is TGTGCCAGTAGTATTTCGCGGAATACCGCCTACGAGCAGTACTTC.

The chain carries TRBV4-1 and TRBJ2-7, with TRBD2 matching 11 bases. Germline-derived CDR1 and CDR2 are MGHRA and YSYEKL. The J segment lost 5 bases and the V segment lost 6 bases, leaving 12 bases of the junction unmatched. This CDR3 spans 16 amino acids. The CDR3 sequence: CASSRTLAGGPHEQYF. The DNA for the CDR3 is TGCGCCAGCAGTCGAACCTTAGCGGGAGGGCCCCACGAGCAGTACTTC.

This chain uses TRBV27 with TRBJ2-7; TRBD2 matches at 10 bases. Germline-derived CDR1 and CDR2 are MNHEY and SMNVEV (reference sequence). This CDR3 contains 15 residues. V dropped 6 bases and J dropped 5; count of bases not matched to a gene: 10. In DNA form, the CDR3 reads TGTGCCAGCAGCTACCCGGGACTAGCGTTCGACGAGCAGTACTTC. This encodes CASSYPGLAFDEQYF.

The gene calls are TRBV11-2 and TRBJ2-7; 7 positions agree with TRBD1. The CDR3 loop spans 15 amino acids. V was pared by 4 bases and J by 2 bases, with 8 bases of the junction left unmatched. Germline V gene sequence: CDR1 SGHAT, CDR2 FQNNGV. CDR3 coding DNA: TGTGCCAGCAGCTCCAGAGGACAGGTGACCTACGAGCAGTACTTC. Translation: CASSSRGQVTYEQYF.

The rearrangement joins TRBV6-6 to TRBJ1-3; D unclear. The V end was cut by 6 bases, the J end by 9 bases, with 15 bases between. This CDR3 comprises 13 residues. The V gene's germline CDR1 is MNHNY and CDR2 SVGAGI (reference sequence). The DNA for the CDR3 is TGTGCCAGCAGCTACGATAGCGGTGGCACCATATATTTT. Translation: CASSYDSGGTIYF.

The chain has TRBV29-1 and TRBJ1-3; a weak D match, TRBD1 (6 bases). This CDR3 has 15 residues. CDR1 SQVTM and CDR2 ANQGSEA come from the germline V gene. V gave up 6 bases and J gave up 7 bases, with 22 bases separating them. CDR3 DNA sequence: TGCAGCGTCACGGACAGACCCTCATCCGGGAACACCATATATTTT. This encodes CSVTDRPSSGNTIYF.

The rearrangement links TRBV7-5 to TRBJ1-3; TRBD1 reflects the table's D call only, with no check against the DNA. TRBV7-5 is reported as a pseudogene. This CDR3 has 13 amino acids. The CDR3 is CATGSVGGNTIYF. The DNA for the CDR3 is TGTGCCACAGGGTCGGTGGGTGGAAACACCATATATTTT.

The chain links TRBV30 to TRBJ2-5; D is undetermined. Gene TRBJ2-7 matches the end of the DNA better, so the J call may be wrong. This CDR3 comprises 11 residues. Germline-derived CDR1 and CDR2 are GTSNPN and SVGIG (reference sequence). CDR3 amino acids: CAWNGRYEQYF. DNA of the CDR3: TGTGCCTGGAACGGTCGGTACGAGCAGTACTTC.

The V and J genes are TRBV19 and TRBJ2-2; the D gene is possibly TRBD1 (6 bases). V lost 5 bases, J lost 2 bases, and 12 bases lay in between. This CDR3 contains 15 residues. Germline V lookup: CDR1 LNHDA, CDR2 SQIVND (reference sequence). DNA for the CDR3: TGTGCCAGTAGTCAAAGCAGGGGCAACACCGGGGAGCTGTTTTTT. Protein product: CASSQSRGNTGELFF.

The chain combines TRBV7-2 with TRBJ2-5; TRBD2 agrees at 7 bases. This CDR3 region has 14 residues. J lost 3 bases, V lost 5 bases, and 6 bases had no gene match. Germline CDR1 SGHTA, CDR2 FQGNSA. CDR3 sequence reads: CASSESGTKETQYF. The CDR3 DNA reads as TGTGCCAGCAGCGAATCCGGGACTAAAGAGACCCAGTACTTC.

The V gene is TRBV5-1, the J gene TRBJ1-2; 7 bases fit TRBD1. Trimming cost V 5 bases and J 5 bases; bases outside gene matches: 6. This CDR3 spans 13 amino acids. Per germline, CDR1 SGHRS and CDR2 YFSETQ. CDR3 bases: TGCGCCAGCAGAGAGGGGGCGCCTTATGGCTACACCTTC. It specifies CASREGAPYGYTF.

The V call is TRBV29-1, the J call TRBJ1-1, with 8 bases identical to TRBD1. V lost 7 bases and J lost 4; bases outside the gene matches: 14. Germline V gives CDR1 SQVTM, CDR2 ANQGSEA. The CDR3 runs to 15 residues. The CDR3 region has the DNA TGCAGCGCCGTCGGGACAGGTCGTCAAAGCACTGAAGCTTTCTTT. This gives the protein CSAVGTGRQSTEAFF. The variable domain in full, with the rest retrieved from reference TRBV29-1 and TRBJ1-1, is SAVISQKPSRDICQRGTSLTIQCQVDSQVTMMFWYRQQPGQSLTLIATANQGSEATYESGFVIDKFPISRPNLTFSTLTVSNMSPEDSSIYLCSAVGTGRQSTEAFFGQGTRLTVV.

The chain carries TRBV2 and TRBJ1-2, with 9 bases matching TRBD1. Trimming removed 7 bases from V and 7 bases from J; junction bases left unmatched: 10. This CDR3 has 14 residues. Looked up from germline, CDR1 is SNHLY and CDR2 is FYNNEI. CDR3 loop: CASKTGTGSPGYTF. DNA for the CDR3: TGTGCCAGCAAAACCGGGACAGGGAGCCCTGGCTACACCTTC.

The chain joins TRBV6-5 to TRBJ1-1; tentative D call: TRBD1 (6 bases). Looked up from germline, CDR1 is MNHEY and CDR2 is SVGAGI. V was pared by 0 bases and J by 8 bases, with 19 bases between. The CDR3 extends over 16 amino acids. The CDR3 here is CASSYSILRDTVEAFF. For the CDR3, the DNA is TGTGCCAGCAGTTACTCGATACTAAGGGACACCGTAGAAGCTTTCTTT.

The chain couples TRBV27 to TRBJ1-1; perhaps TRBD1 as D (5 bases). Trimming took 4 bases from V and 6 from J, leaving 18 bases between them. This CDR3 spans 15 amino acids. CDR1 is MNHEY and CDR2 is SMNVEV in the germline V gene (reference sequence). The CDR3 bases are TGTGCCAGCAGTTCAAACCCCCAAGGGGTGGCTGAAGCTTTCTTT. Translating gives CASSSNPQGVAEAFF.

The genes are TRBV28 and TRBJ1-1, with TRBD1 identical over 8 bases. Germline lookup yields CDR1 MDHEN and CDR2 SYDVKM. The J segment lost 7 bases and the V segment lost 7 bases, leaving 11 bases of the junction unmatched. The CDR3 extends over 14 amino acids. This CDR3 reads CASTPSTGVIEAFF. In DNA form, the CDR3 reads TGTGCCAGCACCCCTTCGACAGGGGTAATTGAAGCTTTCTTT.

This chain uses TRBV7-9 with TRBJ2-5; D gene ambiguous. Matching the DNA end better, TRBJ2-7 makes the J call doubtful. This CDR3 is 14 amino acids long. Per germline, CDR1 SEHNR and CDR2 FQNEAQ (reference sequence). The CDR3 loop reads CASSLANKPYEQYF. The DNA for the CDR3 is TGTGCCAGCAGCTTGGCCAACAAGCCCTACGAGCAGTACTTC.

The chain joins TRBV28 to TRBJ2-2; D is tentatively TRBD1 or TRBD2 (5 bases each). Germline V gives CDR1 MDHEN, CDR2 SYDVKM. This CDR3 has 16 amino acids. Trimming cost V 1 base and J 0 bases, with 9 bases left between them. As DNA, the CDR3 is TGTGCCAGCAGTTTATCCGGGACGACGAACACCGGGGAGCTGTTTTTT. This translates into CASSLSGTTNTGELFF.

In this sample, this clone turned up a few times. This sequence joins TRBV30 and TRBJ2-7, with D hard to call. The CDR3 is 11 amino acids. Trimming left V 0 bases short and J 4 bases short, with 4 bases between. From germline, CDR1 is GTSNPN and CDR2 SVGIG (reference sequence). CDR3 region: CAWSVRYEQYF. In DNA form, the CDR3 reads TGTGCCTGGAGTGTACGGTACGAGCAGTACTTC. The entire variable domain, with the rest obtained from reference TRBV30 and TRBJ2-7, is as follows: SQTIHQWPATLVQPVGSPLSLECTVEGTSNPNLYWYRQAAGRGLQLLFYSVGIGQISSEVPQNLSASRPQDRQFILSSKKLLLSDSGFYLCAWSVRYEQYFGPGTRLTVT.

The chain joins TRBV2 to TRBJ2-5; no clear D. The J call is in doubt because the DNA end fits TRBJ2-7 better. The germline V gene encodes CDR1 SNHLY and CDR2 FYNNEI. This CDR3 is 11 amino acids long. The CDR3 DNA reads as TGTGCCAGCAGTAAGGGTTACGAGCAGTACTTC. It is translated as CASSKGYEQYF.

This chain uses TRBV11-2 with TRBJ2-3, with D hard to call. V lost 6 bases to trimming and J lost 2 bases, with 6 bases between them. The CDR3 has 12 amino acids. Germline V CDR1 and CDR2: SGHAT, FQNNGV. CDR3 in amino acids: CASSRTTDTQYF. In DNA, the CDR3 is TGTGCCAGCAGTCGGACCACAGATACGCAGTATTTT.

CDR3 loop: CASSLGREWDEQFF. Here the CDR3 DNA reads TGTGCCAGCAGCTTAGGGCGGGAGTGGGACGAGCAGTTCTTC. The J gene is TRBJ2-1, the V gene TRBV7-3, with 7 bases that match TRBD2. V shed 2 bases, J shed 10 bases, and the junction held 8 bases outside the gene matches. This CDR3 is 14 amino acids long. The germline CDR1 and CDR2 sequences are SGHTA and FQGTGA.

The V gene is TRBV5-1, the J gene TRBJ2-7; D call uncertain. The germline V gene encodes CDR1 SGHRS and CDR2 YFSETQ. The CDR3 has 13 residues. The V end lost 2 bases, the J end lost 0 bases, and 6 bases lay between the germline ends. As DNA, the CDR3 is TGCGCCAGCAGCTTCATCAGCTCCTACGAGCAGTACTTC. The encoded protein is CASSFISSYEQYF.

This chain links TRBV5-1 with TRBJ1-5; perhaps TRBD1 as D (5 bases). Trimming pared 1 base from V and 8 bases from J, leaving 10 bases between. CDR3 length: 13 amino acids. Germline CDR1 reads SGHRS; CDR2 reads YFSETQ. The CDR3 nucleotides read TGCGCCAGCAGCTTGAATCAGGGTGAGCCCCAGCATTTT. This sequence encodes CASSLNQGEPQHF. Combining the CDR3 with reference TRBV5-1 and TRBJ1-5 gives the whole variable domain KAGVTQTPRYLIKTRGQQVTLSCSPISGHRSVSWYQQTPGQGLQFLFEYFSETQRNKGNFPGRFSGRQFSNSRSEMNVSTLELGDSALYLCASSLNQGEPQHFGDGTRLSIL.